What follows are 2 T cell receptor beta chains derived from one specimen sequenced in a study of blood T cells in healthy people across ages. A second PCR of about 7 to 11 cycles used a sample-barcoded 5' primer and a J-beta primer mix. MiXCR, run by TCRdb on the 5' RACE reads, gives a single entry per CDR3 protein. The sample lists 1,300,000 or so distinct CDR3 sequences, approximately 59% seen once, with approximately 7% in the top ten. Material: blood. The source is a man between 18 and 29 years old in good health.

This clonotype was recorded a few times. This chain connects TRBV29-1 to TRBJ2-3; 8 nucleotides line up with TRBD1. With 4 bases clipped from V and 2 bases from J, the junction kept 2 bases outside the gene matches. CDR3 length: 13 residues. The germline gives CDR1 SQVTM, CDR2 ANQGSEA. The CDR3 DNA is TGCAGCGTTGGACAGGGGACCACAGATACGCAGTATTTT. It encodes CSVGQGTTDTQYF.

The rearrangement joins TRBV7-9 to TRBJ1-2; D is uncertain. V lost 6 bases, J lost 6 bases, and 14 bases lay in between. This CDR3 is built from 13 residues. The germline CDR1 and CDR2 sequences are SEHNR and FQNEAQ (reference sequence). The CDR3 here is CASRSGVPDGYTF. Here the CDR3 DNA reads TGTGCCAGCAGGTCCGGGGTACCTGATGGCTACACCTTC. Looking up the rest from reference TRBV7-9 and TRBJ1-2 gives the full variable domain: DTGVSQNPRHKITKRGQNVTFRCDPISEHNRLYWYRQTLGQGPEFLTYFQNEAQLEKSRLLSDRFSAERPKGSFSTLEIQRTEQGDSAMYLCASRSGVPDGYTFGSGTRLTVV.